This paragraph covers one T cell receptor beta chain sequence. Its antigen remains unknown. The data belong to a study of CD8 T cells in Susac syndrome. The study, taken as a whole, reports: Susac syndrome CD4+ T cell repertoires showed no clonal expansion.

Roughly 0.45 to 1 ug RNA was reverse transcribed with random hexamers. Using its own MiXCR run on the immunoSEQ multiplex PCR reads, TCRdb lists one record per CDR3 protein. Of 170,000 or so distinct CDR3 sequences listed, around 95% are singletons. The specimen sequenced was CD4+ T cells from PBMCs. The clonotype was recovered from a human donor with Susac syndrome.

The DNA for the CDR3 is TGCAGTGCTAGTAGTAGCGGGAGGGTCCAAGAGACCCAGTACTTC. Protein sequence: CSASSSGRVQETQYF. The rearrangement joins TRBV20-1 to TRBJ2-5; 11 bases line up with TRBD2. Trimming at V came to 3 bases and at J to 1 base, leaving 4 bases not matched to a gene. CDR3 length: 15 amino acids. CDR1 and CDR2 (germline): DFQATT, SNEGSKA (reference sequence).